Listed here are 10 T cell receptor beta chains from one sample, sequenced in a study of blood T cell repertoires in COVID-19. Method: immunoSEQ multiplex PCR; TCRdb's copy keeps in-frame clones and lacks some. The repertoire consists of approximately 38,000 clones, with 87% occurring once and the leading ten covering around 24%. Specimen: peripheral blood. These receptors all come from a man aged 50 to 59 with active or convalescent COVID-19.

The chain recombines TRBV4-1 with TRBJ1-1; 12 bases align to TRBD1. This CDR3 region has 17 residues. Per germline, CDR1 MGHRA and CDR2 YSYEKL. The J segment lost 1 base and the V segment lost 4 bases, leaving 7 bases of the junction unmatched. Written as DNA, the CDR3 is TGCGCCAGCAGCCTTGCGGGACAGGGGGCGTGGAACACTGAAGCTTTCTTT. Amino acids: CASSLAGQGAWNTEAFF.

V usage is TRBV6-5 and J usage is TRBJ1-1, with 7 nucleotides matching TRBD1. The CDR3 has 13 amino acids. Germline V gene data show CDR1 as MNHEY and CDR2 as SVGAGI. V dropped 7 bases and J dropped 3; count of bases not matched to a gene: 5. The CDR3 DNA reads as TGTGCCAGCACCCGACAGGGCCACACTGAAGCTTTCTTT. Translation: CASTRQGHTEAFF.

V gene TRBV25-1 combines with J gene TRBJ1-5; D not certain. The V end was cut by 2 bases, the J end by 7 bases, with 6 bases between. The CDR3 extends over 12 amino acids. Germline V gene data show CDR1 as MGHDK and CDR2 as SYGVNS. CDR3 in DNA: TGTGCCAGCAGTGAAGCTGGCCAGCCCCAGCATTTT. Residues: CASSEAGQPQHF.

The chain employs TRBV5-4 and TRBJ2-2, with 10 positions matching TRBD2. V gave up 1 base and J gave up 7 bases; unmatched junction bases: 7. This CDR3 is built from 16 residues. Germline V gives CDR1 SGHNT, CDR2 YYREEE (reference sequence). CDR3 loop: CASSLSLAGVLGELFF. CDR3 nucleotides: TGTGCCAGCAGCTTGAGCCTAGCGGGAGTTCTCGGGGAGCTGTTTTTT.

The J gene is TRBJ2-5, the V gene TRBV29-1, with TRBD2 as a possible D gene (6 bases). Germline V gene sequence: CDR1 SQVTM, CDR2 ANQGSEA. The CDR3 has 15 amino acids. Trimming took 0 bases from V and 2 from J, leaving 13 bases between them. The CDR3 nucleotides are TGCAGCGTTGAAGATACCGGGGGTCGACAAGAGACCCAGTACTTC. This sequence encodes CSVEDTGGRQETQYF.

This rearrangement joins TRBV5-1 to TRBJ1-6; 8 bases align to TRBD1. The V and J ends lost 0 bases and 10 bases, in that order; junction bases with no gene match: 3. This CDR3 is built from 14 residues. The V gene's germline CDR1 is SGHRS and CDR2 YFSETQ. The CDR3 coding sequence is TGCGCCAGCAGCTTGGCTGGACAGGGATCACCCCTCCACTTT. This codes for CASSLAGQGSPLHF.

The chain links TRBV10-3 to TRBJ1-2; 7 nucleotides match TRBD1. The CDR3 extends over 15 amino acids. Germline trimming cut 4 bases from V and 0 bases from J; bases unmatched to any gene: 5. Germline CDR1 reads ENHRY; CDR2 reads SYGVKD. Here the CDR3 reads CAISGGDSSNYGYTF. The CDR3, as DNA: TGTGCCATCAGTGGTGGGGACAGCTCTAACTATGGCTACACCTTC.

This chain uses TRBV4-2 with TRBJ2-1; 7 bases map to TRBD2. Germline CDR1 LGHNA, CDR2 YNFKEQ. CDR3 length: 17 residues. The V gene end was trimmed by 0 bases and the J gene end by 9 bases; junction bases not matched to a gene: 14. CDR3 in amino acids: CASSQDWGEGLEGEQFF. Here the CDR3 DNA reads TGTGCCAGCAGCCAAGATTGGGGGGAGGGCCTGGAAGGTGAGCAGTTCTTC.

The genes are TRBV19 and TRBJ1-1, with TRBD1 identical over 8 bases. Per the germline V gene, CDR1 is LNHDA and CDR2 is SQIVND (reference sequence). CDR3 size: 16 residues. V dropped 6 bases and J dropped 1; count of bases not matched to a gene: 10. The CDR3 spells CASRRGGQGGNTEAFF. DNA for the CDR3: TGTGCCAGTAGGAGAGGCGGACAGGGAGGGAACACTGAAGCTTTCTTT. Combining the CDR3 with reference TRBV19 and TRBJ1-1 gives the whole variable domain DGGITQSPKYLFRKEGQNVTLSCEQNLNHDAMYWYRQDPGQGLRLIYYSQIVNDFQKGDIAEGYSVSREKKESFPLTVTSAQKNPTAFYLCASRRGGQGGNTEAFFGQGTRLTVV.

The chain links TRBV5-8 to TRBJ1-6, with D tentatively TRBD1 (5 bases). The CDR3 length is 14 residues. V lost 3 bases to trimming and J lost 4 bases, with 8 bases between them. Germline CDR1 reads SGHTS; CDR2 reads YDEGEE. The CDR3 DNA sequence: TGTGCCAGCAGCTCACAGGAGTATAATTCACCCCTCCACTTT. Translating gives CASSSQEYNSPLHF. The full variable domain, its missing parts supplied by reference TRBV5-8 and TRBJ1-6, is EAGVTQSPTHLIKTRGQQATLRCSPISGHTSVYWYQQALGLGLQFLLWYDEGEERNRGNFPPRFSGRQFPNYSSELNVNALELEDSALYLCASSSQEYNSPLHFGNGTRLTVT.